Presented here are 29 T cell receptor beta chains from one specimen sequenced in a study of T cell changes during pregnancy in multiple sclerosis. Using immunoSEQ multiplex PCR, the repertoire was profiled, and TCRdb retains in-frame clones only, with some absent. The sample has some 10,000 clones; roughly 84% are singletons. Sample: CD8+ T cells from peripheral blood mononuclear cells, taken after pregnancy. These TCRs come from a female donor in good health, enrolled as a control in a pregnancy study.

The chain carries TRBV6-6 and TRBJ2-7; the match to TRBD1 covers 10 bases. This CDR3 comprises 14 residues. V shed 5 bases, J shed 2 bases, and the junction held 3 bases outside the gene matches. Germline V gene lookup returns CDR1 MNHNY and CDR2 SVGAGI (reference sequence). This CDR3 reads CASSDRGQTYEQYF. CDR3 nucleotides: TGTGCCAGCAGTGACAGGGGGCAGACCTACGAGCAGTACTTC.

The V gene is TRBV9, the J gene TRBJ1-5; D may be TRBD1 (5 bases). V shed 3 bases and J shed 7 bases, with 11 bases lying between them. Germline CDR1 reads SGDLS; CDR2 reads YYNGEE. The CDR3 spans 13 residues. CDR3 sequence reads: CASSEAGAQPQHF. CDR3 DNA sequence: TGTGCCAGCAGCGAGGCTGGGGCCCAGCCCCAGCATTTT.

This chain joins TRBV4-1 and TRBJ2-7; D perhaps matches TRBD2 (7 bases). V shed 3 bases and J shed 4 bases, with 19 bases lying between them. CDR3 length: 16 residues. The V gene's germline CDR1 is MGHRA and CDR2 YSYEKL. Written as DNA, the CDR3 is TGCGCCAGCAGCCATCCTCCACGGGGGGCACGGTACGAGCAGTACTTC. It yields the protein CASSHPPRGARYEQYF.

The genes are TRBV19 and TRBJ2-7, with 7 bases identical to TRBD2. Germline-derived CDR1 and CDR2 are LNHDA and SQIVND (reference sequence). V lost 6 bases to trimming and J lost 5 bases; unmatched junction nucleotides: 1. This CDR3 is 11 amino acids long. CDR3 DNA sequence: TGTGCCAGTAGCGGGGGGAACGAGCAGTACTTC. It translates to CASSGGNEQYF.

This clone was found a few times. V and J are TRBV5-6 and TRBJ2-3; 9 bases are a match to TRBD1. V shed 5 bases, J shed 5 bases, and the junction held 12 bases outside the gene matches. The CDR3 loop spans 16 amino acids. Germline V lookup: CDR1 SGHDT, CDR2 YYEEEE. The CDR3 nucleotides are TGTGCCAGCAGGGAAACCGGGACAGGGAGCGAAGATACGCAGTATTTT. It translates to CASRETGTGSEDTQYF. Full variable domain (rest looked up from reference TRBV5-6 and TRBJ2-3): DAGVTQSPTHLIKTRGQQVTLRCSPKSGHDTVSWYQQALGQGPQFIFQYYEEEERQRGNFPDRFSGHQFPNYSSELNVNALLLGDSALYLCASRETGTGSEDTQYFGPGTRLTVL.

This chain links TRBV9 with TRBJ2-3; 9 nucleotides line up with TRBD1. The V gene end was trimmed by 0 bases and the J gene end by 1 base; junction bases not matched to a gene: 3. The CDR3 spans 16 residues. Germline V gene data show CDR1 as SGDLS and CDR2 as YYNGEE. The CDR3: CASSVEGQGGTDTQYF. CDR3 sequence (DNA): TGTGCCAGCAGCGTAGAGGGACAGGGAGGCACAGATACGCAGTATTTT. The full variable domain, completed using reference TRBV9 and TRBJ2-3, is DSGVTQTPKHLITATGQRVTLRCSPRSGDLSVYWYQQSLDQGLQFLIQYYNGEERAKGNILERFSAQQFPDLHSELNLSSLELGDSALYFCASSVEGQGGTDTQYFGPGTRLTVL.

The chain carries TRBV6-4 and TRBJ2-2, with 10 bases that match TRBD2. In germline, CDR1 is MRHNA, CDR2 SNTAGT. V lost 5 bases, J lost 6 bases, and 3 bases stayed unmatched. The CDR3 consists of 14 residues. Here the CDR3 reads CASSTLAGAGELFF. The CDR3 DNA is TGTGCCAGCAGTACCCTAGCGGGAGCCGGGGAGCTGTTTTTT.

This chain uses TRBV27 with TRBJ2-2; the match to TRBD2 covers 8 bases. The CDR3 runs to 18 residues. Per the germline V gene, CDR1 is MNHEY and CDR2 is SMNVEV (reference sequence). The V segment lost 1 base and the J segment 4 bases; nucleotides outside the gene matches: 11. This chain's CDR3 is CASSLLGLAGGSTGELFF. As DNA, the CDR3 is TGTGCCAGCAGTTTATTAGGCCTAGCGGGCGGGAGCACCGGGGAGCTGTTTTTT.

The V call is TRBV29-1, the J call TRBJ2-3; D perhaps matches TRBD1 (5 bases). The V end was cut by 4 bases, the J end by 3 bases, with 11 bases between. The CDR3 loop spans 13 amino acids. Germline V gene lookup returns CDR1 SQVTM and CDR2 ANQGSEA. The CDR3 DNA reads TGCAGCGTTGGTCCAGGGCGGACAGATACGCAGTATTTT. Protein product: CSVGPGRTDTQYF.

The chain uses TRBV7-2 and TRBJ1-2; no firm D call. Per germline, CDR1 SGHTA and CDR2 FQGNSA. There are 13 residues in the CDR3. The V gene lost 5 bases and the J gene lost 4 bases, with 11 bases spanning the gap. The CDR3 loop reads CASSPRSIYGYTF. In DNA, the CDR3 is TGTGCCAGCAGCCCTAGATCCATCTATGGCTACACCTTC. Full variable domain (missing parts from reference TRBV7-2 and TRBJ1-2): GAGVSQSPSNKVTEKGKDVELRCDPISGHTALYWYRQSLGQGLEFLIYFQGNSAPDKSGLPSDRFSAERTGGSVSTLTIQRTQQEDSAVYLCASSPRSIYGYTFGSGTRLTVV.

This clone has just one count. This sequence joins TRBV4-2 and TRBJ1-4, with no clear D. Deletions cut 0 bases from V and 6 bases from J, with 11 bases between. Germline V gene data show CDR1 as LGHNA and CDR2 as YNFKEQ. The CDR3 is made up of 15 amino acids. Written as DNA, the CDR3 is TGTGCCAGCAGCCAAGAACGGGATACGGATGAAAAACTGTTTTTT. As protein: CASSQERDTDEKLFF.

This chain connects TRBV28 to TRBJ1-1; D not resolved. Germline values: CDR1 MDHEN, CDR2 SYDVKM. This CDR3 has 14 amino acids. Trimming shortened V by 3 bases and J by 5 bases, and 13 bases separated the two germline ends. The CDR3 sequence: CASSFTGRSTEAFF. The CDR3 DNA follows: TGTGCCAGCAGTTTTACGGGGAGGAGTACTGAAGCTTTCTTT.

The gene calls are TRBV9 and TRBJ1-2, with D perhaps matching TRBD1 (6 bases). V lost 0 bases and J 0 bases, leaving 12 bases between the germline ends. CDR1 is SGDLS and CDR2 is YYNGEE in the germline V gene. The CDR3 consists of 16 residues. The CDR3 loop reads CASSVAPTGPNYGYTF. The CDR3 DNA sequence: TGTGCCAGCAGCGTAGCCCCGACAGGCCCTAACTATGGCTACACCTTC.

The CDR3 sequence: CASSLLAWETQYF. The CDR3 DNA reads as TGTGCCAGCAGTTTGTTAGCCTGGGAGACCCAGTACTTC. The gene calls are TRBV27 and TRBJ2-5; D is unclear. Per germline, CDR1 MNHEY and CDR2 SMNVEV (reference sequence). There are 13 residues in the CDR3. V was trimmed by 3 bases and J by 5 bases, leaving 10 bases between them.

This clone appeared once. The genes are TRBV5-4 and TRBJ1-2; 11 nucleotides agree with TRBD1. This CDR3 spans 17 amino acids. Germline CDR1 and CDR2: SGHNT and YYREEE (reference sequence). The junction had 11 bases not matched to a gene; V was cut back by 0 bases and J by 7 bases. CDR3 protein: CASSLAGDRGGMAGYTF. DNA of the CDR3: TGTGCCAGCAGCTTGGCTGGGGACAGGGGGGGTATGGCTGGCTACACCTTC.

The V and J genes are TRBV5-4 and TRBJ2-5; D not resolved. Germline V lookup: CDR1 SGHNT, CDR2 YYREEE (reference sequence). This CDR3 has 12 amino acids. V gave up 4 bases and J gave up 5 bases, with 9 bases separating them. CDR3 protein: CASSPGWETQYF. The CDR3 nucleotides are TGTGCCAGCAGCCCAGGATGGGAGACCCAGTACTTC.

This rearrangement joins TRBV6-4 to TRBJ2-1, with TRBD2 matching over 8 bases. V trimming: 4 bases; J trimming: 4 bases; junction bases outside the gene matches: 6. Germline V gene sequence: CDR1 MRHNA, CDR2 SNTAGT. The CDR3 sequence is 15 residues long. The CDR3, as DNA: TGTGCCAGCAGTGGGATAGCGGGGTCTTACAATGAGCAGTTCTTC. Translated, it gives CASSGIAGSYNEQFF.

This clone occurred once. The chain links TRBV5-1 to TRBJ1-4, with TRBD1 matching over 7 bases. The germline V gene encodes CDR1 SGHRS and CDR2 YFSETQ. This CDR3 region has 15 residues. V lost 5 bases to trimming and J lost 4 bases; unmatched junction nucleotides: 8. The CDR3 loop reads CASRSETGSNEKLFF. DNA of the CDR3: TGCGCCAGCAGGTCTGAGACAGGGAGTAATGAAAAACTGTTTTTT.

This chain uses TRBV9 with TRBJ2-3, with D perhaps matching TRBD2 (7 bases). Trimming cost V 0 bases and J 2 bases, with 16 bases left between them. The CDR3 is made up of 17 amino acids. The germline gives CDR1 SGDLS, CDR2 YYNGEE. As DNA, the CDR3 is TGTGCCAGCAGCGTAGATTTTAGGGGGGGGGCCACAGATACGCAGTATTTT. This sequence encodes CASSVDFRGGATDTQYF.

CDR3 nucleotides: TGTGCCAGCAGCCAAGGGGGGGGGTATAAGGATCAGCCCCAGCATTTT. This codes for CASSQGGGYKDQPQHF. V and J are TRBV4-2 and TRBJ1-5, with a weak D call TRBD1 (5 bases). This CDR3 has 16 amino acids. Per germline, CDR1 LGHNA and CDR2 YNFKEQ. Between the trimmed V and J ends, which lost 1 base and 5 bases, there was a span of 15 bases.

The chain carries TRBV4-1 and TRBJ1-2, with D hard to call. The V gene's germline CDR1 is MGHRA and CDR2 YSYEKL. The V and J ends lost 0 bases and 4 bases respectively, with 9 bases between them. This CDR3 is built from 14 residues. The DNA of the CDR3 is TGCGCCAGCAGCCAAGAAGCTAGTATCTATGGCTACACCTTC. This codes for CASSQEASIYGYTF.

The chain combines TRBV30 with TRBJ2-7; TRBD1 aligns across 7 bases. With 5 bases clipped from V and 3 bases from J, the junction kept 4 bases outside the gene matches. This CDR3 is 12 amino acids long. CDR1 and CDR2 (germline): GTSNPN, SVGIG (reference sequence). The CDR3 DNA reads TGTGCCTGGGAGCCAGGGGGCTACGAGCAGTACTTC. Translated, it gives CAWEPGGYEQYF. Full variable domain (missing parts from reference TRBV30 and TRBJ2-7): SQTIHQWPATLVQPVGSPLSLECTVEGTSNPNLYWYRQAAGRGLQLLFYSVGIGQISSEVPQNLSASRPQDRQFILSSKKLLLSDSGFYLCAWEPGGYEQYFGPGTRLTVT.

The CDR3 reads CASSQLTSGGFSGANVLTF. The CDR3 nucleotides are TGTGCCAGCAGCCAATTGACTAGCGGGGGGTTCTCTGGGGCCAACGTCCTGACTTTC. The J gene is TRBJ2-6, the V gene TRBV4-2; 13 bases agree with TRBD2. CDR3 size: 19 residues. CDR1 LGHNA and CDR2 YNFKEQ come from the germline V gene. J gave up 0 bases and V 2 bases, and 4 bases lay outside the gene matches.

The chain links TRBV7-9 to TRBJ1-5, with D possibly matching TRBD1 (5 bases). Looked up from germline, CDR1 is SEHNR and CDR2 is FQNEAQ (reference sequence). The V end lost 6 bases, the J end lost 3 bases, and 18 bases lay between the germline ends. The CDR3 spans 16 residues. CDR3 nucleotides: TGTGCCAGCAGTCTCTATGGAGACAGCTTCAATCAGCCCCAGCATTTT. Translation: CASSLYGDSFNQPQHF.

This clone was seen just once. The chain is built from TRBV13 and TRBJ2-1, with 7 bases aligning to TRBD2. From germline, CDR1 is PRHDT and CDR2 FYEKMQ (reference sequence). V lost 3 bases, J lost 13 bases, and 15 bases stayed unmatched. This CDR3 has 15 amino acids. This CDR3 is CASSFLTRGGPPQFF. The CDR3 bases are TGTGCCAGCAGCTTCCTTACGAGGGGAGGGCCTCCCCAGTTCTTC.

The chain joins TRBV30 to TRBJ2-7; D possibly corresponds to TRBD2 (5 bases). Looked up from germline, CDR1 is GTSNPN and CDR2 is SVGIG (reference sequence). The CDR3 covers 12 residues. V was clipped by 6 bases and J by 2 bases, with 11 bases between them. This CDR3 reads CACARGTYEQYF. DNA of the CDR3: TGTGCCTGCGCACGGGGTACCTACGAGCAGTACTTC.

This rearrangement joins TRBV7-6 to TRBJ2-3; a weak D match, TRBD2 (5 bases). Looked up from germline, CDR1 is SGHVS and CDR2 is FNYEAQ. Trimming removed 4 bases at V and 6 bases at J, with 11 bases between. CDR3 length: 13 residues. For the CDR3, the DNA is TGTGCCAGCAGCTCCACAACGGGGGATACGCAGTATTTT. Translating gives CASSSTTGDTQYF.

The V call is TRBV7-3, the J call TRBJ2-3, with 8 bases lining up with TRBD2. Germline CDR1 SGHTA, CDR2 FQGTGA. This CDR3 has 15 amino acids. V trimming: 1 base; J trimming: 5 bases; junction bases outside the gene matches: 5. CDR3 sequence (DNA): TGTGCCAGCAGCTTAAAAACGGGGGGGCGAGATACGCAGTATTTT. Residues: CASSLKTGGRDTQYF. Using reference TRBV7-3 and TRBJ2-3 for the parts outside the CDR3, the full variable domain is GAGVSQTPSNKVTEKGKYVELRCDPISGHTALYWYRQSLGQGPEFLIYFQGTGAADDSGLPNDRFFAVRPEGSVSTLKIQRTERGDSAVYLCASSLKTGGRDTQYFGPGTRLTVL.

The rearrangement links TRBV30 to TRBJ2-7; perhaps TRBD2 as D (5 bases). Trimming took off 1 base at V and 3 bases at J, with 16 bases between the two ends. Germline assignment: CDR1 GTSNPN and CDR2 SVGIG (reference sequence). The CDR3 sequence is 15 residues long. DNA for the CDR3: TGTGCCTGGAGTGGGATCGGTAAGCGGAGCTACGAGCAGTACTTC. Translating gives CAWSGIGKRSYEQYF. Full variable domain (outside the CDR3, taken from reference TRBV30 and TRBJ2-7): SQTIHQWPATLVQPVGSPLSLECTVEGTSNPNLYWYRQAAGRGLQLLFYSVGIGQISSEVPQNLSASRPQDRQFILSSKKLLLSDSGFYLCAWSGIGKRSYEQYFGPGTRLTVT.